This TCR beta chain was obtained from a study of vaccination and CD4 T cells after COVID-19. Study-wide context: Convalescent patients were SARS-CoV-2 positive by nasal swab PCR; about nine mild, one severe. Post-COVID sampling occurred a median 101 days after diagnosis (range 35 to 161).

Study observations and caveats: Relatively few convalescent patients were studied; early post-infection timepoints were not included. Median SARS-CoV-2-reactive clonotype numbers rose nonsignificantly, about 21 to 38.

TCRdb re-called the PCR reads with MiXCR, one entry per CDR3 protein. The data contain 20,000 to 30,000 distinct CDR3 sequences, under 65% of them singletons. In germline, CDR1 is MNHEY, CDR2 SMNVEV (reference sequence). CDR3 size: 17 residues. For this clonotype: Its antigen is unidentified. A junction end diverges from the germline sequence, so it may reflect a read error.

The source of this sequence is a human donor who had recovered from COVID-19. Material: CD4+ T cells from blood, obtained before SARS-CoV-2 vaccination. The chain recombines TRBV27 with TRBJ1-2, with D tentatively TRBD1 (5 bases). The CDR3 region has the DNA TGTGCCAGCAGTCTATCCCACTCCGGACACCCAAACTATGGCTACACCTTC. It specifies CASSLSHSGHPNYGYTF.